Following are 24 T cell receptor beta chains from one sample sequenced in a study of blood T cell repertoires in COVID-19. Measured with immunoSEQ multiplex PCR; TCRdb has only the in-frame clones, and not every one. The sample records around 140,000 clones, approximately 84% being singletons. Sequencing used peripheral blood. The receptors shown here come from a woman in her fifties or sixties with acute or convalescent COVID-19.

J is TRBJ2-1 and V is TRBV3-1 (or the pseudogene TRBV3-2); D is uncertain. The germline V gene has CDR1 LGHDT and CDR2 YNNKEL (reference sequence). This CDR3 is 15 amino acids long. V dropped 0 bases and J dropped 0 bases, with 6 bases sitting between them. CDR3 in amino acids: CASSQDLSSYNEQFF. In nucleotides, the CDR3 is TGTGCCAGCAGCCAAGACTTGAGCTCCTACAATGAGCAGTTCTTC.

This chain connects TRBV7-2 to TRBJ1-5; D is unclear. The V end was cut by 6 bases, the J end by 0 bases, with 6 bases between. This CDR3 contains 13 residues. Germline V gene data show CDR1 as SGHTA and CDR2 as FQGNSA. CDR3 sequence (DNA): TGTGCCAGCAGTCAGAATAGCAATCAGCCCCAGCATTTT. Translated, it gives CASSQNSNQPQHF.

The rearrangement joins TRBV28 to TRBJ1-5; 12 bases are a match to TRBD1. The CDR3 loop spans 16 amino acids. The germline V gene has CDR1 MDHEN and CDR2 SYDVKM. Losses at the gene ends were 3 bases for V and 4 bases for J; bases not matched to a gene: 4. The CDR3 DNA follows: TGTGCCAGCAGTTTTGGGACAGGGGGCCGGAATCAGCCCCAGCATTTT. Protein: CASSFGTGGRNQPQHF.

The J gene is TRBJ1-1, the V gene TRBV29-1; the D gene is possibly TRBD1 (5 bases). Germline V gene lookup returns CDR1 SQVTM and CDR2 ANQGSEA. The CDR3 is 12 residues long. V dropped 4 bases and J dropped 1 base, with 7 bases sitting between them. The DNA of the CDR3 is TGCAGCGTTGCTCAGGGGAACACTGAAGCTTTCTTT. Translating it yields CSVAQGNTEAFF.

This sequence joins TRBV3-1 (or the pseudogene TRBV3-2) and TRBJ2-3, with a tentative D call TRBD2 (6 bases). V lost 1 base and J 0 bases, leaving 8 bases between the germline ends. Germline-derived CDR1 and CDR2 are LGHDT and YNNKEL (reference sequence). The CDR3 is made up of 15 amino acids. This chain's CDR3 is CASSQGGASTDTQYF. CDR3 nucleotides: TGTGCCAGCAGCCAAGGCGGGGCTAGCACAGATACGCAGTATTTT.

The rearrangement joins TRBV6-2 or TRBV6-3 to TRBJ2-3, with D possibly TRBD2 on 5 matching bases. Trimming removed 4 bases from V and 4 bases from J, with 9 bases in between. Per the germline V gene, CDR1 is MNHEY and CDR2 is SVGEGT. CDR3 size: 13 residues. This CDR3 reads CASSLALADTQYF. The DNA for the CDR3 is TGTGCCAGCAGTTTAGCACTAGCAGATACGCAGTATTTT.

This chain uses TRBV6-6 with TRBJ1-3; perhaps TRBD1 as D (6 bases). In germline, CDR1 is MNHNY, CDR2 SVGAGI (reference sequence). V was pared by 2 bases and J by 2 bases, with 10 bases between. This CDR3 is 15 amino acids long. The CDR3 spells CASSYGGATGNTIYF. CDR3 DNA sequence: TGTGCCAGCAGTTACGGGGGGGCAACTGGAAACACCATATATTTT.

The genes are TRBV2 and TRBJ2-1; TRBD2 matches at 7 bases. This CDR3 spans 16 amino acids. The germline gives CDR1 SNHLY, CDR2 FYNNEI. V shed 6 bases, J shed 0 bases, and the junction held 8 bases outside the gene matches. CDR3 sequence reads: CASRDSSGSSYNEQFF. The CDR3 region has the DNA TGTGCCAGCAGAGATTCTAGCGGAAGCTCCTACAATGAGCAGTTCTTC.

CDR3 protein: CASSLSGGAHGYTF. For the CDR3, the DNA is TGTGCCAGCAGCTTATCAGGGGGCGCCCATGGCTACACCTTC. The rearrangement links TRBV5-4 to TRBJ1-2; 8 bases agree with TRBD1. The germline V gene encodes CDR1 SGHNT and CDR2 YYREEE (reference sequence). The trim removed 2 bases at V and 6 bases at J, leaving 6 bases unmatched. The CDR3 sequence is 14 residues long.

The V and J genes are TRBV19 and TRBJ2-3, with D unclear. Germline V gene data show CDR1 as LNHDA and CDR2 as SQIVND (reference sequence). CDR3 length: 14 residues. With 5 bases removed from V and 4 bases from J, the gap between germline ends came to 13 bases. The CDR3 region is CASSDKSTSDTQYF. The CDR3, as DNA: TGTGCCAGTAGTGATAAATCGACTTCAGATACGCAGTATTTT.

This clone rates as medium-sized. This sample also contains other DNA sequences that code for the same CDR3. The chain employs TRBV5-5 and TRBJ2-7, with unresolved D. The CDR3 covers 13 residues. Deletions cut 0 bases from V and 1 base from J, with 5 bases between. Germline loops: CDR1 SGHKS, CDR2 YYEKEE (reference sequence). The chain's CDR3 is CASSLASSYEQYF. CDR3 sequence (DNA): TGTGCCAGCAGCTTGGCCAGTTCCTACGAGCAGTACTTC.

This clone has a single count. The rearrangement uses TRBV5-3 and TRBJ1-3; 12 bases map to TRBD1. TRBV5-3 is sorted into the ORF group, with uncertain function. Unmatched junction bases numbered 11, after V lost 4 bases and J lost 6 bases. CDR3 size: 17 residues. CDR3 region: CARSLNRDRGLENTIYF. CDR3 in DNA: TGTGCCAGAAGCCTTAATAGGGACAGGGGGCTTGAAAACACCATATATTTT.

This sequence joins TRBV28 and TRBJ1-1; 7 bases align to TRBD1. This CDR3 region has 12 residues. V lost 8 bases and J lost 8; bases outside the gene matches: 8. The germline gives CDR1 MDHEN, CDR2 SYDVKM. CDR3: CASSNRGREAFF. In nucleotides, the CDR3 is TGTGCCAGCTCAAACAGGGGCCGAGAAGCTTTCTTT.

This rearrangement joins TRBV3-1 (or the pseudogene TRBV3-2) to TRBJ1-6; possibly TRBD1 for D (5 bases). Deletions cut 3 bases from V and 8 bases from J, with 11 bases between. The CDR3 loop spans 14 amino acids. Germline CDR1 LGHDT, CDR2 YNNKEL (reference sequence). CDR3 nucleotide sequence: TGTGCCAGCAGCCAGGGGACTTTCGATTCACCCCTCCACTTT. As protein: CASSQGTFDSPLHF.

This clone was seen a handful of times. The CDR3 spells CASSTGQGASGANVLTF. CDR3 DNA: TGTGCCAGCAGTACGGGACAGGGGGCGTCTGGGGCCAACGTCCTGACTTTC. The chain combines TRBV11-2 with TRBJ2-6; 12 bases line up with TRBD1. Trimming took 6 bases from V and 1 from J; bases not matched to a gene: 4. CDR3 length: 17 residues. Germline V gene data show CDR1 as SGHAT and CDR2 as FQNNGV.

This chain connects TRBV19 to TRBJ1-5; no clear D gene. Trimming removed 3 bases at V and 2 bases at J, with 8 bases between. Germline V CDR1 and CDR2: LNHDA, SQIVND (reference sequence). CDR3 length: 14 residues. The CDR3 DNA sequence: TGTGCCAGTAGTATGTGGCAGGGCAATCAGCCCCAGCATTTT. Its protein is CASSMWQGNQPQHF.

V usage is TRBV7-9 and J usage is TRBJ1-2; D remains ambiguous. CDR3 length equals 14 residues. The germline V gene encodes CDR1 SEHNR and CDR2 FQNEAQ (reference sequence). Trimming shortened V by 1 base and J by 8 bases, and 14 bases separated the two germline ends. The CDR3 loop is CASSLGTQGRGYTF. CDR3 bases: TGTGCCAGCAGCTTAGGGACTCAAGGCCGGGGCTACACCTTC.

The chain joins TRBV24-1 to TRBJ2-1; 8 nucleotides line up with TRBD2. The CDR3 loop spans 16 amino acids. V trimming: 3 bases; J trimming: 7 bases; junction bases outside the gene matches: 10. CDR1 is KGHDR, CDR2 SFDVKD, per germline. CDR3 sequence: CATSDPRGRTINEQFF. The CDR3 DNA sequence: TGTGCCACCAGTGATCCCCGCGGGAGGACGATAAATGAGCAGTTCTTC.

The chain combines TRBV28 with TRBJ2-4; D may be TRBD2 (5 bases). This CDR3 contains 17 residues. CDR1 and CDR2 (germline): MDHEN, SYDVKM. With 3 bases removed from V and 6 bases from J, the gap between germline ends came to 21 bases. The CDR3 coding sequence is TGTGCCAGCAGTTTTGAGGCAGTAAGACTTCGGGGAAACATTCAGTACTTC. Its protein is CASSFEAVRLRGNIQYF. Full variable domain (outside the CDR3, taken from reference TRBV28 and TRBJ2-4): DVKVTQSSRYLVKRTGEKVFLECVQDMDHENMFWYRQDPGLGLRLIYFSYDVKMKEKGDIPEGYSVSREKKERFSLILESASTNQTSMYLCASSFEAVRLRGNIQYFGAGTRLSVL.

This clone has only one observation. The J gene is TRBJ2-7, the V gene TRBV12-3 or TRBV12-4; D may be TRBD2 (5 bases). V dropped 5 bases and J dropped 7 bases, with 15 bases sitting between them. The CDR3 is 13 residues long. CDR3 loop: CASSAGRLGEQYF. The CDR3 DNA reads as TGTGCCAGCAGTGCGGGCCGGTTAGGGGAGCAGTACTTC.

The rearrangement uses TRBV27 and TRBJ2-5, with unresolved D. This CDR3 region has 13 residues. CDR1 and CDR2 from the germline V gene are MNHEY and SMNVEV (reference sequence). Trimming left V 4 bases short and J 2 bases short, with 8 bases between. The CDR3, as DNA: TGTGCCAGCAGTTCTGGGCTACAAGAGACCCAGTACTTC. Its protein is CASSSGLQETQYF.

The chain links TRBV10-2 to TRBJ2-1; 9 nucleotides align to TRBD2. J lost 2 bases, V lost 3 bases, and 11 bases had no gene match. Germline CDR1 is WSHSY and CDR2 is SAAADI. This CDR3 has 18 residues. The CDR3 DNA sequence: TGCGCCAGCAGTGAACGATTCTATAGCGGGAGAACCTACAATGAGCAGTTCTTC. It specifies CASSERFYSGRTYNEQFF.

The genes are TRBV6-1 and TRBJ1-5; a weak D match, TRBD1 (5 bases). Per the germline V gene, CDR1 is MNHNS and CDR2 is SASEGT. The CDR3 totals 14 residues. V was pared by 2 bases and J by 9 bases, with 14 bases between. CDR3 in amino acids: CASSEPIQGRPQHF. Here the CDR3 DNA reads TGTGCCAGCAGTGAACCCATCCAGGGCAGGCCCCAGCATTTT.

This clone was detected a few times. The rearrangement links TRBV7-9 to TRBJ2-2, with D perhaps TRBD2 (6 bases). This CDR3 has 16 residues. Germline values: CDR1 SEHNR, CDR2 FQNEAQ (reference sequence). V was trimmed by 5 bases and J by 0 bases, leaving 13 bases between them. CDR3 nucleotides: TGTGCCAGCAGCGTTACGGGACTCCCGAACACCGGGGAGCTGTTTTTT. Translating it yields CASSVTGLPNTGELFF.